This T cell receptor beta chain stems from a study of technical replicates of blood from several donors. The protocol was immunoSEQ multiplex PCR, while the TCRdb copy is restricted to in-frame clones and leaves out a portion. Of approximately 70,000 clones in the sample, 92% were seen once. This CDR3 is 13 amino acids long. Germline V gives CDR1 SGHNT, CDR2 YYREEE (reference sequence). V gave up 9 bases and J gave up 2 bases, with 11 bases separating them. Material: T cells isolated from PBMCs. The V and J genes are TRBV5-4 and TRBJ2-2; D ambiguous. The TCR was taken from a human donor in good health. The CDR3 region has the DNA TGTGCCACCTCCCCGGTAAACACCGGGGAGCTGTTTTTT. Protein product: CATSPVNTGELFF. The full variable domain, in which reference TRBV5-4 and TRBJ2-2 provide the parts outside the CDR3, is ETGVTQSPTHLIKTRGQQVTLRCSSQSGHNTVSWYQQALGQGPQFIFQYYREEENGRGNFPPRFSGLQFPNYSSELNVNALELDDSALYLCATSPVNTGELFFGEGSRLTVL.